Each of the 18 T cell receptor beta chains below was sequenced from the same sample in a study of blood T cells in healthy people across ages. A second PCR of roughly 7 to 11 cycles used a sample-barcoded 5' primer and a J-beta primer mix. Using its own MiXCR run on the 5' RACE reads, TCRdb lists one record per CDR3 protein. The sample has 450,000 to 700,000 distinct CDR3 sequences, roughly a quarter seen once. The sequencing input was blood. The source is a woman in her 70s in good health.

The table lists this clonotype with a few counts. The chain recombines TRBV24-1 with TRBJ2-2; D may be TRBD1 or TRBD2 (5 bases each). CDR3 length: 17 residues. V lost 4 bases and J lost 4, with 18 bases in between. Germline CDR1 KGHDR, CDR2 SFDVKD. The CDR3 reads CATSDFWDRGSTGELFF. The CDR3 DNA sequence: TGTGCCACCAGTGACTTTTGGGACCGAGGTAGCACCGGGGAGCTGTTTTTT.

This clonotype was detected a few times. This CDR3 is CASSRSKTGTDTYNEQFF. The CDR3, as DNA: TGTGCCAGCAGCCGGAGCAAGACCGGGACAGATACTTACAATGAGCAGTTCTTC. The chain is built from TRBV4-2 and TRBJ2-1; 7 bases agree with TRBD1. From germline, CDR1 is LGHNA and CDR2 YNFKEQ. Trimming took 4 bases from V and 4 from J; bases not matched to a gene: 16. This CDR3 has 18 residues.

The V call is TRBV2, the J call TRBJ2-5; D is unresolved. The assigned J gene may be wrong: the sequence end matches TRBJ2-7 better. This CDR3 spans 14 amino acids. From germline, CDR1 is SNHLY and CDR2 FYNNEI. CDR3 in DNA: TGTGCCACAGGCTTCCGGGTCTCCCTCTACGAGCAGTACTTC. Amino acid sequence: CATGFRVSLYEQYF.

Only a few counts were recorded for this clonotype. The CDR3 loop is CSPIANQPQHF. CDR3 in DNA: TGCAGCCCAATAGCCAATCAGCCCCAGCATTTT. The gene calls are TRBV29-1 and TRBJ1-5; D not resolved. Germline V CDR1 and CDR2: SQVTM, ANQGSEA. V was clipped by 8 bases and J by 3 bases, with 8 bases between them. This CDR3 has 11 amino acids. The whole variable domain, filled in from reference TRBV29-1 and TRBJ1-5, reads SAVISQKPSRDICQRGTSLTIQCQVDSQVTMMFWYRQQPGQSLTLIATANQGSEATYESGFVIDKFPISRPNLTFSTLTVSNMSPEDSSIYLCSPIANQPQHFGDGTRLSIL.

This clonotype occurred a few times. The rearrangement joins TRBV7-2 to TRBJ2-5, with a tentative D call TRBD2 (5 bases). V shed 5 bases and J shed 4 bases, with 11 bases lying between them. CDR1 and CDR2 from the germline V gene are SGHTA and FQGNSA. The length of the CDR3 is 13 residues. CDR3: CASSRGFLETQYF. As DNA, the CDR3 is TGTGCCAGCAGCCGGGGTTTCTTAGAGACCCAGTACTTC.

The chain combines TRBV6-5 with TRBJ2-5; no definite D call. Matching the DNA end better, TRBJ2-7 makes the J call doubtful. From germline, CDR1 is MNHEY and CDR2 SVGAGI. This CDR3 is built from 16 residues. In DNA form, the CDR3 reads TGTGCCAGCAGTTGCTCGAGAACTCTCAGGAGCCACGAGCAGTACTTC. As protein: CASSCSRTLRSHEQYF.

The chain uses TRBV3-1 and TRBJ1-5; D unclear. The CDR3 has 13 amino acids. Looked up from germline, CDR1 is LGHDT and CDR2 is YNNKEL (reference sequence). Deletions cut 1 base from V and 9 bases from J, with 10 bases between. The CDR3 DNA reads TGTGCCAGCAGCCAAGGGAGTTTTGGGCCCCAGCATTTT. As protein: CASSQGSFGPQHF.

V and J are TRBV7-3 and TRBJ2-1; 8 positions agree with TRBD1. With 1 base clipped from V and 10 bases from J, the junction kept 6 bases outside the gene matches. This CDR3 has 14 amino acids. The germline CDR1 and CDR2 sequences are SGHTA and FQGTGA. DNA of the CDR3: TGTGCCAGCAGCTTAATACAGGGGGACGACGAGCAGTTCTTC. It yields the protein CASSLIQGDDEQFF.

This clonotype was seen once. The rearrangement uses TRBV15 and TRBJ2-2, with 7 bases fitting TRBD1. The CDR3 spans 13 residues. Trimming took 5 bases from V and 6 from J; bases not matched to a gene: 3. CDR1 is LNHNV and CDR2 is YYDKDF in the germline V gene (reference sequence). CDR3 nucleotides: TGTGCCACCAGCGACAGGGAAGCCGGGGAGCTGTTTTTT. It encodes CATSDREAGELFF.

With respect to this clonotype: A much larger clone sits a single nucleotide away, making a read error possible. The chain carries TRBV20-1 and TRBJ1-2, with D maybe TRBD1 (5 bases). Germline loops: CDR1 DFQATT, CDR2 SNEGSKA (reference sequence). This CDR3 has 16 amino acids. The CDR3 region is CSALLTGRSSQRGCTF. The DNA for the CDR3 is TGCAGTGCGCTATTAACGGGACGGTCATCCCAAAGAGGCTGCACCTTC.

V gene TRBV9 combines with J gene TRBJ1-2, with 7 nucleotides matching TRBD1. The germline V gene has CDR1 SGDLS and CDR2 YYNGEE. The CDR3 is 13 amino acids. V was clipped by 4 bases and J by 8 bases; unmatched bases: 8. The CDR3 region is CASSQTGTRGYTF. DNA for the CDR3: TGTGCCAGCAGCCAGACAGGGACGCGGGGCTACACCTTC.

The chain links TRBV6-5 to TRBJ2-4, with 8 bases identical to TRBD2. The germline V gene encodes CDR1 MNHEY and CDR2 SVGAGI. V gave up 0 bases and J gave up 12 bases; unmatched junction bases: 4. This CDR3 comprises 13 residues. DNA of the CDR3: TGTGCCAGCAGTTACTCTTGGACTAGCAATCAGTACTTC. This translates into CASSYSWTSNQYF.

This clonotype was detected a few times. This chain joins TRBV20-1 and TRBJ2-5; weak D call: TRBD2 (5 bases). Germline-derived CDR1 and CDR2 are DFQATT and SNEGSKA (reference sequence). The germline V and J ends were trimmed by 1 base and 0 bases, with 12 bases remaining between them. The CDR3 extends over 15 amino acids. This CDR3 is CSARVYRLNQETQYF. The CDR3 nucleotides read TGCAGTGCTAGAGTCTACAGACTAAACCAAGAGACCCAGTACTTC.

The chain employs TRBV20-1 and TRBJ1-1; D ambiguous. Germline assignment: CDR1 DFQATT and CDR2 SNEGSKA (reference sequence). Trimming cost V 7 bases and J 5 bases, with 17 bases left between them. CDR3 length: 13 amino acids. DNA for the CDR3: TGCAGTGTTACCGGCCGTTTGGGGACTGAAGCTTTCTTT. Translating it yields CSVTGRLGTEAFF.

This clonotype was detected a few times. The rearrangement joins TRBV20-1 to TRBJ2-1; 14 bases map to TRBD2. Germline CDR1 and CDR2: DFQATT and SNEGSKA (reference sequence). The CDR3 is made up of 18 amino acids. The V segment lost 5 bases and the J segment 0 bases; nucleotides outside the gene matches: 9. The CDR3 DNA follows: TGCAGTGCTGGGACTAGCGGGGGTCTCGCTAGCTCCTACAATGAGCAGTTCTTC. Translation: CSAGTSGGLASSYNEQFF.

The chain recombines TRBV7-9 with TRBJ2-5; D is possibly TRBD2 (6 bases). V was trimmed by 5 bases and J by 5 bases, leaving 12 bases between them. CDR3 size: 13 residues. CDR1 is SEHNR, CDR2 FQNEAQ, per germline (reference sequence). The CDR3 DNA sequence: TGTGCCAGCAGCAAGACTAGTAGTGAGACCCAGTACTTC. It specifies CASSKTSSETQYF.

This clonotype showed up just a few times. The chain has TRBV7-3 and TRBJ2-4, with 11 bases matching TRBD1. V gave up 3 bases and J gave up 3 bases; unmatched junction bases: 1. Germline-derived CDR1 and CDR2 are SGHTA and FQGTGA. The CDR3 extends over 15 amino acids. The CDR3 DNA follows: TGTGCCAGCAGCTTCGGGACAGGGGGCAAAAACATTCAGTACTTC. Encoded protein: CASSFGTGGKNIQYF.

This clonotype was counted a few times. The chain joins TRBV6-5 to TRBJ2-5; 8 bases map to TRBD1. The CDR3 has 12 residues. V shed 8 bases, J shed 5 bases, and the junction held 4 bases outside the gene matches. The germline gives CDR1 MNHEY, CDR2 SVGAGI. The CDR3 bases are TGTGCCAGCGGACAGGGTTTTGAGACCCAGTACTTC. This encodes CASGQGFETQYF.